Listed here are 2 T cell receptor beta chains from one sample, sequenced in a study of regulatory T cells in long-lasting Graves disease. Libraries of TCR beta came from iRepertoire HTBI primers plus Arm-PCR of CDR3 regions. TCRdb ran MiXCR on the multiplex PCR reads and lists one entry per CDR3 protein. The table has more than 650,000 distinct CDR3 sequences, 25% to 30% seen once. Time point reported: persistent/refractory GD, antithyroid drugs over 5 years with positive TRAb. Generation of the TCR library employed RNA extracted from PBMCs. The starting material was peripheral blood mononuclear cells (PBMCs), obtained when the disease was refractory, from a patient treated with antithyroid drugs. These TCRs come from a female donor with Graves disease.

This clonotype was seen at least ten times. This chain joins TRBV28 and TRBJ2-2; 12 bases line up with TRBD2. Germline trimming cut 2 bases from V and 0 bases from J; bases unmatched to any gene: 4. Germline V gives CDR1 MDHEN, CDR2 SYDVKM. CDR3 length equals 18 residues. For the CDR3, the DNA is TGTGCCAGCAGTTTACGCCTAGCGGGAGGGTCGAACACCGGGGAGCTGTTTTTT. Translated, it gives CASSLRLAGGSNTGELFF.

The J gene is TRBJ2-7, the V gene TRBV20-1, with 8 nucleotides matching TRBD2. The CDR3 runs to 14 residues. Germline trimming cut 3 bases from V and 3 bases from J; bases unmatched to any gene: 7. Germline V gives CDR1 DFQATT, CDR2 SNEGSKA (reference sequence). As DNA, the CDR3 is TGCAGTGCTAGGGCAACGGGACTAGTCTACGAGCAGTACTTC. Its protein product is CSARATGLVYEQYF.